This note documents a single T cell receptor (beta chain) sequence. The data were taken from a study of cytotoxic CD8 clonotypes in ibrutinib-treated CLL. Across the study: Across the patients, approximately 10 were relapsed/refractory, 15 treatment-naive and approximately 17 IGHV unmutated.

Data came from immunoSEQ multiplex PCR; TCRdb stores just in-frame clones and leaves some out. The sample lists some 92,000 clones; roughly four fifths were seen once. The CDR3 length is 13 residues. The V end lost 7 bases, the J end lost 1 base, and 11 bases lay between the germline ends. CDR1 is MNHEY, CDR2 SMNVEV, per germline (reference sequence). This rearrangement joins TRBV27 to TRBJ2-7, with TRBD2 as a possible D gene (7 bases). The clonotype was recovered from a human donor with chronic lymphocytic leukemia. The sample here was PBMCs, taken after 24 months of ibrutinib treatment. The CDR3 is CASTGGASYEQYF. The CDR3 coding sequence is TGTGCCAGCACGGGGGGCGCATCCTACGAGCAGTACTTC.